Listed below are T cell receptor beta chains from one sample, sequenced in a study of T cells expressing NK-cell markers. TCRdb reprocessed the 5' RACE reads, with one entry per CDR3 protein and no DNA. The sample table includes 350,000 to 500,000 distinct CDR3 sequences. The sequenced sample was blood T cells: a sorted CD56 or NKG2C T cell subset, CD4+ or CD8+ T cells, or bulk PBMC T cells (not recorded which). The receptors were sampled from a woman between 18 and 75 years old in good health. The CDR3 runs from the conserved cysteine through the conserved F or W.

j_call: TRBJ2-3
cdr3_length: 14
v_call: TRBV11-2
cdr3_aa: CASSYREFTDTQYF

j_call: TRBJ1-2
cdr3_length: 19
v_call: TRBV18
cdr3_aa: CASSPISGPGLASNYGYTF

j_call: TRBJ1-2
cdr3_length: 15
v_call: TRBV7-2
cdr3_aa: CASSLDPGQVDGYTF

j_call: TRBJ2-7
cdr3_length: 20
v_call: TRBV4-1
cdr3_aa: CASSQSTLAGFQGPKYEQYF

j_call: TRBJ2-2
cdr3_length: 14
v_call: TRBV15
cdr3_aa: CATSRVSRAGELFF

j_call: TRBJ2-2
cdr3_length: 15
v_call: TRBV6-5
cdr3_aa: CASSPGGGYTGELFF

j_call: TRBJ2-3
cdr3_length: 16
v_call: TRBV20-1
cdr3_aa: CSARDPSGGALNTQYF

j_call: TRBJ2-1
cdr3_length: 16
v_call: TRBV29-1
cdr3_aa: CSVDGLAGSSYNEQFF

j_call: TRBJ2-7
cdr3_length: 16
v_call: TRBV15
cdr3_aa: CATSPRPGDKSYEQYF

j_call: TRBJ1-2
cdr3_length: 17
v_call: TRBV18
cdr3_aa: CASSPPGFEGTVYGYTF

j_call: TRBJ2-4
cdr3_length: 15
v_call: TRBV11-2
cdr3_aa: CASSLLSGGQNIQYF

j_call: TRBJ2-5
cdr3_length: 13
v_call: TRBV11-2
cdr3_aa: CASSLWRTETQYF

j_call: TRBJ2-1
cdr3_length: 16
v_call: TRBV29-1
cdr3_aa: CSVERWSGGSGNEQFF

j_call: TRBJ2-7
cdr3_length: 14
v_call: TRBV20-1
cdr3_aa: CSASRTGGVYEQYF

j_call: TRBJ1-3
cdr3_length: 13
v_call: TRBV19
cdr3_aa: CASRPGSPYTIYF

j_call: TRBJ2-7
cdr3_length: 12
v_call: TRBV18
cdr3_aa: CASSLKGYEQYF

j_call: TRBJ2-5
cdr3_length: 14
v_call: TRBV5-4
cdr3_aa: CASSLEGRKETQYF

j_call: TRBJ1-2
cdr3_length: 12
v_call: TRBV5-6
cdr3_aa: CASMPGLGGYTF

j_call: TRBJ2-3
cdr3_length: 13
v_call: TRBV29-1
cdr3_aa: CSAYDRPTDTQYF

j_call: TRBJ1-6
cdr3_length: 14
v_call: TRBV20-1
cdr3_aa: CSARAGRNNSPLHF

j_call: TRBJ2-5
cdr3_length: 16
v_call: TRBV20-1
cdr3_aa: CSARDRTSGYRETQYF

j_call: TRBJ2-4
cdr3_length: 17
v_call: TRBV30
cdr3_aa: CAWSSPRVWEAKNIQYF

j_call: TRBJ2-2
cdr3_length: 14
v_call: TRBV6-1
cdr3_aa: CASSPFEPTGELFF

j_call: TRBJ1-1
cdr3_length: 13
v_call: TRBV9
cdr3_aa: CASSEGWNTEAFF

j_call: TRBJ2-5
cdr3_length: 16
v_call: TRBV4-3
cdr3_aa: CASSQDLSRGQETQYF

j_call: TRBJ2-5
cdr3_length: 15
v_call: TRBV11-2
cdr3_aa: CASSFGFGRQETQYF

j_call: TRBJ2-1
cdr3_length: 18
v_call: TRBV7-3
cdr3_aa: CASSLKPGDIREGDEQFF

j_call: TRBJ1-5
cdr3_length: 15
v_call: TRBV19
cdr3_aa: CASLRVPSSNQPQHF

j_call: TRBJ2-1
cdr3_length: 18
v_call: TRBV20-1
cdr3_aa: CSARDSDWDSRTYNEQFF

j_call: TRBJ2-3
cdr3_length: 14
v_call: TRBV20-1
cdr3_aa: CSARRGPSTDTQYF

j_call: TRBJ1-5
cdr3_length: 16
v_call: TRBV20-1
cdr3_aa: CSAREGRSYGNQPQHF

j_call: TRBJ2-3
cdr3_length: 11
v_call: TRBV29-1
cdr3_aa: CSVDYTDTQYF

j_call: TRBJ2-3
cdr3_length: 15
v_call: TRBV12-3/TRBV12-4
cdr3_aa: CASGVAGVSTDTQYF

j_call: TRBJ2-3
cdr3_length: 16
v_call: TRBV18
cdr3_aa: CASSPPGLAGGDTQYF

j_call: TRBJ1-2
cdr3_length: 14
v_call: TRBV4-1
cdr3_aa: CASSQDLPPRGPTF

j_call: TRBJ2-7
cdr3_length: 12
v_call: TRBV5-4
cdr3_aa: CASTPGPGEQYF

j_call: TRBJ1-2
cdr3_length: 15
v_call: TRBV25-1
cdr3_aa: CASSDPHRGQDGYTF

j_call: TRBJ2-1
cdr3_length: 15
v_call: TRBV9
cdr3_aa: CASSLDLAGVYEQFF

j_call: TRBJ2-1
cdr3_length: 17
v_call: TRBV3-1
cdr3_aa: CASSQEGLLGAYNEQFF

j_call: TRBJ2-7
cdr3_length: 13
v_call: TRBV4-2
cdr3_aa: CASSPMGSYEQYF

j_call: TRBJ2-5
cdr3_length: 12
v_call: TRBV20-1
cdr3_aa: CSARWLQETQYF

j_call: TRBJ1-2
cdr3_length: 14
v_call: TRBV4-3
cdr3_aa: CASSHGYRGEGYTF

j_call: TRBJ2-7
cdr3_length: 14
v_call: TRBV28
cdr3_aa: CASSFWDSTYEQYF